One sample yielded the 19 T cell receptor beta chains listed below, sequenced in a study of siplizumab effects on memory and regulatory T cells. Profiling relied on immunoSEQ multiplex PCR, and the TCRdb table lists in-frame clones only, not all of them. The sample lists roughly 97,000 clones, more than 85% occurring once. Sequencing used Tregs sorted from blood. The receptor source for this set is a human donor in good health.

The chain has TRBV15 and TRBJ2-5; TRBD2 matches at 9 bases. CDR1 LNHNV and CDR2 YYDKDF come from the germline V gene (reference sequence). The CDR3 is 16 amino acids. V lost 1 base and J lost 1; bases outside the gene matches: 4. CDR3 region: CATSRGVSGGQETQYF. In DNA, the CDR3 is TGTGCCACCAGCAGAGGAGTTAGCGGGGGCCAAGAGACCCAGTACTTC.

The chain carries TRBV5-1 and TRBJ2-1; 13 positions match TRBD2. The CDR3 is 17 residues long. The J segment lost 2 bases and the V segment lost 4 bases, leaving 6 bases of the junction unmatched. Germline V lookup: CDR1 SGHRS, CDR2 YFSETQ. CDR3: CASSPWTSGGPYNEQFF. DNA for the CDR3: TGCGCCAGCAGCCCATGGACTAGCGGGGGACCCTACAATGAGCAGTTCTTC.

The chain recombines TRBV6-5 with TRBJ2-5; the D call may be TRBD1 or TRBD2 (5 bases each). Germline V gene lookup returns CDR1 MNHEY and CDR2 SVGAGI. This CDR3 comprises 15 residues. V lost 6 bases to trimming and J lost 2 bases, with 16 bases between them. The CDR3 DNA follows: TGTGCCAGCAGAACTTCCGGGACGGTACAAGAGACCCAGTACTTC. It is translated as CASRTSGTVQETQYF.

The chain combines TRBV27 with TRBJ2-2; 8 bases line up with TRBD2. The ends lost 9 bases at V and 5 bases at J; junction bases unmatched: 5. CDR3 length: 13 amino acids. CDR1 MNHEY and CDR2 SMNVEV come from the germline V gene (reference sequence). CDR3 nucleotide sequence: TGTGCCAGTTTGCGGGGGGAAACCGGGGAGCTGTTTTTT. Its protein product is CASLRGETGELFF.

This chain joins TRBV11-1 and TRBJ1-1; D is undetermined. Trimming stripped 1 base from V and 6 bases from J, with 12 bases between. Germline-derived CDR1 and CDR2 are SGHAT and FQDESV (reference sequence). The CDR3 spans 14 residues. The CDR3 bases are TGTGCCAGCAGCTTAGGTTCCGGTCGGGCTGAAGCTTTCTTT. Translated: CASSLGSGRAEAFF.

The V gene is TRBV27, the J gene TRBJ1-2; maybe TRBD1 (5 bases). V dropped 5 bases and J dropped 2 bases, with 18 bases sitting between them. The CDR3 sequence is 16 residues long. Germline loops: CDR1 MNHEY, CDR2 SMNVEV (reference sequence). The CDR3 nucleotides read TGTGCCAGCAGTCGAGGGGCGGGGACCTTAAACTATGGCTACACCTTC. Its translation: CASSRGAGTLNYGYTF.

The rearrangement links TRBV11-2 to TRBJ1-2; no firm D call. V lost 0 bases to trimming and J lost 5 bases, with 7 bases between them. CDR1 SGHAT and CDR2 FQNNGV come from the germline V gene. The CDR3 length is 13 residues. CDR3 DNA sequence: TGTGCCAGCAGCTTAGACGGTCCTTATGGCTACACCTTC. The encoded protein is CASSLDGPYGYTF.

This clone turned up a few times. The rearrangement uses TRBV4-1 and TRBJ1-4; D call uncertain. The length of the CDR3 is 17 residues. Germline CDR1 MGHRA, CDR2 YSYEKL. Trimming pared 2 bases from V and 2 bases from J, leaving 15 bases between. CDR3 nucleotides: TGCGCCAGCAGCCAACCCGACATGGGGTTTACTAATGAAAAACTGTTTTTT. It codes for CASSQPDMGFTNEKLFF.

The gene calls are TRBV19 and TRBJ1-3; tentative D call: TRBD1 (5 bases). V lost 10 bases, J lost 0 bases, and 13 bases lay in between. The CDR3 sequence is 14 residues long. The germline gives CDR1 LNHDA, CDR2 SQIVND (reference sequence). The CDR3 sequence: CATSQGSSGNTIYF. CDR3 bases: TGTGCCACCAGCCAGGGTTCCTCTGGAAACACCATATATTTT.

The chain links TRBV5-6 to TRBJ2-5; TRBD2 matches 7 bases. The CDR3 totals 12 residues. Unmatched junction bases numbered 6, after V lost 4 bases and J lost 9 bases. In germline, CDR1 is SGHDT, CDR2 YYEEEE. The DNA of the CDR3 is TGTGCCAGCAGCCTTAGCGGGTTCGCCCAGTACTTC. Protein: CASSLSGFAQYF.

The rearrangement joins TRBV9 to TRBJ2-1; 7 bases are a match to TRBD2. The J segment lost 1 base and the V segment lost 0 bases, leaving 4 bases of the junction unmatched. Germline V lookup: CDR1 SGDLS, CDR2 YYNGEE. The CDR3 covers 16 residues. The CDR3 is CASSVASGDSYNEQFF. For the CDR3, the DNA is TGTGCCAGCAGCGTAGCGAGCGGGGATTCCTACAATGAGCAGTTCTTC.

The count of this clone is one. This chain joins TRBV6-4 and TRBJ1-5; 7 nucleotides agree with TRBD1. CDR1 is MRHNA, CDR2 SNTAGT, per germline. V trimming: 7 bases; J trimming: 0 bases; junction bases outside the gene matches: 18. CDR3 length: 19 amino acids. The CDR3 bases are TGTGCCAGCATACATCTAGGACAGGTTGCCCCCCATAGCAATCAGCCCCAGCATTTT. Encoded protein: CASIHLGQVAPHSNQPQHF.

The V and J genes are TRBV4-2 and TRBJ2-3; 12 bases map to TRBD2. CDR1 LGHNA and CDR2 YNFKEQ come from the germline V gene. The CDR3 has 17 residues. V dropped 0 bases and J dropped 6; count of bases not matched to a gene: 7. The CDR3 here is CASSQDGLAGGPDTQYF. The CDR3 region has the DNA TGTGCCAGCAGCCAAGACGGGCTAGCGGGAGGGCCGGATACGCAGTATTTT.

The chain couples TRBV5-1 to TRBJ1-1; 9 nucleotides line up with TRBD1. This CDR3 is built from 16 residues. Germline CDR1 SGHRS, CDR2 YFSETQ. The ends lost 4 bases at V and 1 base at J; junction bases unmatched: 8. In DNA, the CDR3 is TGCGCCAGCAGCCCCGGACAGGGGAGGAGGAACACTGAAGCTTTCTTT. It yields the protein CASSPGQGRRNTEAFF.

This clone was seen a single time. The chain has TRBV10-3 and TRBJ2-2, with 8 nucleotides matching TRBD2. The CDR3 consists of 14 residues. The V gene end was trimmed by 6 bases and the J gene end by 5 bases; junction bases not matched to a gene: 5. From germline, CDR1 is ENHRY and CDR2 SYGVKD. The CDR3 sequence: CAIRLSGATGELFF. The DNA of the CDR3 is TGTGCCATCAGGCTTAGCGGGGCGACCGGGGAGCTGTTTTTT.

This rearrangement joins TRBV6-6 to TRBJ1-4; 10 bases align to TRBD1. The CDR3 loop spans 14 amino acids. The germline V gene encodes CDR1 MNHNY and CDR2 SVGAGI (reference sequence). The ends lost 6 bases at V and 8 bases at J; junction bases unmatched: 6. In DNA form, the CDR3 reads TGTGCCAGCAGGCCCGGGACAGGGGAAGAAAAACTGTTTTTT. Its translation is CASRPGTGEEKLFF.

This chain connects TRBV2 to TRBJ2-7, with a tentative D call TRBD1 (6 bases). CDR1 and CDR2 (germline): SNHLY, FYNNEI. The CDR3 loop spans 15 amino acids. Between the trimmed V and J ends, which lost 6 bases and 4 bases, there was a span of 19 bases. DNA for the CDR3: TGTGCCAGCAGAACAAAGGGGACATTCATTTACGAGCAGTACTTC. Its translation is CASRTKGTFIYEQYF.

CDR3 amino acids: CASRPGRRSSGANVLTF. CDR3 in DNA: TGTGCCAGCAGGCCGGGACGTAGAAGCTCTGGGGCCAACGTCCTGACTTTC. This rearrangement joins TRBV2 to TRBJ2-6, with D perhaps matching TRBD1 or TRBD2 (5 bases each). Germline CDR1 is SNHLY and CDR2 is FYNNEI. Trimming pared 6 bases from V and 0 bases from J, leaving 15 bases between. The CDR3 sequence is 17 residues long.

The V call is TRBV7-9, the J call TRBJ1-1; TRBD1 aligns across 8 bases. The germline gives CDR1 SEHNR, CDR2 FQNEAQ (reference sequence). After removal of 5 bases from V and 6 bases from J, the junction contained 11 bases not matched to a gene. The CDR3 has 15 amino acids. CDR3 protein: CASSPRQGWEPEAFF. In DNA, the CDR3 is TGTGCCAGCAGCCCCAGACAGGGGTGGGAACCTGAAGCTTTCTTT.